These T cell receptor beta chains were read from a single sample in a study of cytomegalovirus exposure and HLA in healthy donors. The repertoire was sequenced with immunoSEQ multiplex PCR; TCRdb's copy has only in-frame clones and lacks some. The data show 150,000 to 250,000 clones, 79% seen once. Sequenced material: PBMCs. These TCRs come from a girl aged 5 to 17 in good health and CMV-seropositive. Both conserved end residues are part of each CDR3. Fields, in order: clone size, J gene, D gene, V gene, CDR3 protein, CDR3 DNA. The D gene is left open where the match is weak. Clone size appears in some rows only: once, few, many, or a class for an expanded clone.

NA,TRBJ2-1,NA,TRBV6-7,CASSSPGGGGRNEQFF,TGTGCCAGCAGTTCCCCGGGTGGCGGGGGCCGCAATGAGCAGTTCTTC
NA,TRBJ1-3,TRBD1,TRBV10-3,CAISRDSGSGNTIYF,TGTGCCATCAGTCGGGACAGTGGCTCTGGAAACACCATATATTTT
NA,TRBJ1-2,TRBD1,TRBV10-2,CASSATTGGNYGYTF,TGCGCCAGCAGTGCGACGACAGGGGGCAACTATGGCTACACCTTC
NA,TRBJ2-7,TRBD1,TRBV4-3,CASSRDRGGSYEQYF,TGCGCCAGCAGCCGAGACAGGGGCGGAAGCTACGAGCAGTACTTC
NA,TRBJ1-2,NA,TRBV7-9,CASSLGQAGYTF,TGTGCCAGCAGCCTGGGACAAGCTGGCTACACCTTC
NA,TRBJ1-3,NA,TRBV4-1,CASSQGTDAGNTIYF,TGCGCCAGCAGCCAAGGAACAGACGCTGGAAACACCATATATTTT
NA,TRBJ1-5,NA,TRBV27,CASSLERSQPQHF,TGTGCCAGCAGTTTGGAGAGATCTCAGCCCCAGCATTTT
NA,TRBJ2-6,NA,TRBV15,CATKTTGRGANVLTF,TGTGCCACCAAAACTACAGGGCGTGGGGCCAACGTCCTGACTTTC
NA,TRBJ2-1,NA,TRBV6-6,CASSTSGGREQFF,TGTGCCAGCAGTACGTCCGGGGGAAGGGAGCAGTTCTTC
few,TRBJ1-6,NA,TRBV2,CASGRRKGVGNSPLHF,TGTGCCAGCGGAAGACGGAAGGGGGTGGGTAATTCACCCCTCCACTTT
NA,TRBJ1-1,NA,TRBV10-3,CATGGEGTEAFF,TGTGCCACGGGCGGGGAGGGCACTGAAGCTTTCTTT
NA,TRBJ1-4,NA,TRBV5-1,CASSLGRGEKLFF,TGCGCCAGCAGCCTCGGCCGAGGTGAAAAACTGTTTTTT
NA,TRBJ2-6,NA,TRBV9,CASSLSAGANVLTF,TGTGCCAGCAGTTTATCTGCTGGGGCCAACGTCCTGACTTTC
NA,TRBJ2-5,NA,TRBV5-1,CASSPIGAIQETQYF,TGCGCCAGCAGCCCGATAGGGGCGATCCAAGAGACCCAGTACTTC
once,TRBJ1-2,NA,TRBV4-3,CASSLRGGVYGYTF,TGCGCCAGCAGCCTACGGGGGGGAGTCTATGGCTACACCTTC
NA,TRBJ2-5,NA,TRBV5-6,CASSLPPETQYF,TGTGCCAGCAGCTTGCCCCCTGAGACCCAGTACTTC
NA,TRBJ2-3,TRBD2,TRBV4-3,CASSQGWDGGGGFSTDTQYF,TGCGCCAGCAGCCAAGGCTGGGATGGTGGGGGGGGTTTTAGCACAGATACGCAGTATTTT
NA,TRBJ2-5,NA,TRBV6-5,CASSMYPKSGETQYF,TGTGCCAGCAGCATGTACCCCAAGTCAGGCGAGACCCAGTACTTC
few,TRBJ1-1,NA,TRBV15,CATSRDLGGTEAFF,TGTGCCACCAGCAGAGATCTAGGGGGTACTGAAGCTTTCTTT
once,TRBJ1-4,TRBD1,TRBV25-1,CAAQTGSNEKLFF,TGTGCCGCCCAGACAGGGTCTAATGAAAAACTGTTTTTT
few,TRBJ1-5,TRBD1,TRBV23-1,CASRDRASNQPQHF,TGCGCCAGCAGAGACAGGGCCAGCAATCAGCCCCAGCATTTT
NA,TRBJ1-5,TRBD1,TRBV27,CASSWTGINQPQHF,TGTGCCAGCAGTTGGACAGGGATAAATCAGCCCCAGCATTTT
NA,TRBJ1-2,TRBD1,TRBV5-4,CASSLWVTGGVGSYGYTF,TGTGCCAGCAGCTTGTGGGTGACAGGGGGCGTGGGCAGCTATGGCTACACCTTC
NA,TRBJ2-7,NA,TRBV5-6,CASSSRGNPYEQYF,TGTGCCAGCAGCTCTAGGGGGAACCCCTACGAGCAGTACTTC
NA,TRBJ1-1,NA,TRBV13,CASSPGRDTEAFF,TGTGCCAGCAGCCCCGGGCGGGACACTGAAGCTTTCTTT
NA,TRBJ2-5,TRBD2,TRBV4-3,CASSQALAGVLETQYF,TGCGCCAGCAGCCAAGCGCTAGCGGGGGTTCTCGAGACCCAGTACTTC
few,TRBJ2-6,NA,TRBV6-4,CASSPLAGAGANVLTF,TGTGCCAGCAGTCCACTCGCAGGGGCCGGGGCCAACGTCCTGACTTTC
NA,TRBJ1-4,TRBD1,TRBV7-9,CASSPPGQAYTSDEKLFF,TGTGCCAGCAGCCCACCTGGACAGGCTTACACATCCGATGAAAAACTGTTTTTT
NA,TRBJ2-1,NA,TRBV15,CATSRDQGARFF,TGTGCCACCAGCAGAGATCAGGGTGCTCGGTTCTTC
once,TRBJ2-5,NA,TRBV7-6,CASSLNSMYQETQYF,TGTGCCAGCAGCTTAAACAGTATGTACCAAGAGACCCAGTACTTC
few,TRBJ2-7,TRBD2,TRBV7-9,CASSSLAGSSYEQYF,TGTGCCAGCAGTTCCTTAGCGGGAAGCTCCTACGAGCAGTACTTC
NA,TRBJ2-3,NA,TRBV27,CASSESTDTQYF,TGTGCCAGCAGCGAGAGCACAGATACGCAGTATTTT